Sequencing of this T cell receptor beta chain was carried out in a study of regulatory T cells in long-lasting Graves disease. Findings of the study overall: What was studied was peripheral blood only, and not thyroid tissue.

CDR1 and CDR2 (germline): SGDLS, YYNGEE. This CDR3 has 16 residues. Trimming removed 0 bases from V and 2 bases from J, with 12 bases in between. With iRepertoire HTBI primers and Arm-PCR of CDR3 regions, TCR beta libraries were built. Authors' methods: From all samples, identification returned over 13 TRBJ and about 63 TRBV segments. MiXCR, run by TCRdb on the multiplex PCR reads, gives a single entry per CDR3 protein. The V and J calls and clone size come from TCRdb's table, not from the authors' own analysis. Here the sample spans some 370,000 distinct CDR3 sequences, about an eighth being singletons. The time point denotes: newly diagnosed GD, antithyroid drugs for less than 3 months. PBMCs were the source of the RNA used for TCR sequencing. A word on this clonotype: Its antigen is undetermined.

A further study also used this sample, focusing on T cells in Graves' hyperthyroidism and ophthalmopathy.

This TCR came from a woman between 18 and 29 years old with Graves disease. The chain employs TRBV9 and TRBJ2-1, with D possibly being TRBD2 (5 bases). The sequenced sample was peripheral blood mononuclear cells (PBMCs), obtained at new diagnosis, from a patient treated with antithyroid drugs. CDR3 DNA: TGTGCCAGCAGCGTAGCCGGGGTGCCCACCTACAATGAGCAGTTCTTC. Protein: CASSVAGVPTYNEQFF. The whole variable domain, remainder taken from reference TRBV9 and TRBJ2-1, is DSGVTQTPKHLITATGQRVTLRCSPRSGDLSVYWYQQSLDQGLQFLIQYYNGEERAKGNILERFSAQQFPDLHSELNLSSLELGDSALYFCASSVAGVPTYNEQFFGPGTRLTVL.